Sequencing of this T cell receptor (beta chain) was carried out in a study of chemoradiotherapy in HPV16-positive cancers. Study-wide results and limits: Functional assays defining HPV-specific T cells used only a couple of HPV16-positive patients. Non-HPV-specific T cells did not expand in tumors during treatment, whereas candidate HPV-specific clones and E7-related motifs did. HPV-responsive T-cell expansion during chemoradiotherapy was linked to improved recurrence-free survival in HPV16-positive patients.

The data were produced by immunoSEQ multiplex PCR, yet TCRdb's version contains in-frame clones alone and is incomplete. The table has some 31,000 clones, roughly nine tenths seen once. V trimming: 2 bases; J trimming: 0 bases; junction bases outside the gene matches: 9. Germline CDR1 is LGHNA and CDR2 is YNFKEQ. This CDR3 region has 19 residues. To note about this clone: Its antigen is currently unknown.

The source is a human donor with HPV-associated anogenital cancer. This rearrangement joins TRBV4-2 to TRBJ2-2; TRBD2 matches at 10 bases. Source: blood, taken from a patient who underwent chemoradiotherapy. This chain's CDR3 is CASSQPFGTSATNTGELFF. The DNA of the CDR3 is TGTGCCAGCAGCCAACCCTTTGGGACTAGCGCTACGAACACCGGGGAGCTGTTTTTT.